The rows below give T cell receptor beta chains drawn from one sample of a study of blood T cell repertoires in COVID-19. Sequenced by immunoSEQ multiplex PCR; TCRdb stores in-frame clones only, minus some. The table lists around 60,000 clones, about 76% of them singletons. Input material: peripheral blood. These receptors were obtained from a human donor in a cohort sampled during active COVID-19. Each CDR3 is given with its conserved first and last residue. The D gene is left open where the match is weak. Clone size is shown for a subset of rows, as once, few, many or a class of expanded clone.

DNA: TGTGCCAGCACCAGGGCGGGACTAGGCAGTGATACGCAGTATTTT
CDR3: CASTRAGLGSDTQYF
V: TRBV7-8
length: 15
J: TRBJ2-3
size: -
D: TRBD2

DNA: TGTGCCAGCAGCTTAATAACAAGGCGGTCCGGGGCCCAGTACTTC
CDR3: CASSLITRRSGAQYF
V: TRBV5-6
length: 15
J: TRBJ2-5
size: -
D: -

DNA: TGTGCCAGCAGCTTAACAGCACAGGGGGAGCTGTTTTTT
CDR3: CASSLTAQGELFF
V: TRBV7-9
length: 13
J: TRBJ2-2
size: -
D: -

DNA: TGTGCCAGCAGCAAAATAGGGGGCGGTATCTCTGAAGCTTTCTTT
CDR3: CASSKIGGGISEAFF
V: TRBV3-1/TRBV3-2
length: 15
J: TRBJ1-1
size: -
D: TRBD1

DNA: TGTGCCAGCAGAAAATGGGACAGGGGACACGAGCAGTACTTC
CDR3: CASRKWDRGHEQYF
V: TRBV7-9
length: 14
J: TRBJ2-7
size: -
D: TRBD1

DNA: TGTGCCAGCAGCTTAGGGGACAGGGGGCATCAGCCCCAGCATTTT
CDR3: CASSLGDRGHQPQHF
V: TRBV11-2
length: 15
J: TRBJ1-5
size: -
D: TRBD1

DNA: TGTGCCAGCAACCGGGAGGGAGTTTCCTATAATTCACCCCTCCACTTT
CDR3: CASNREGVSYNSPLHF
V: TRBV6-6
length: 16
J: TRBJ1-6
size: -
D: -

DNA: TGTGCCAGCAGTTTTGAGAGGGCAAAGCTGTTTTTT
CDR3: CASSFERAKLFF
V: TRBV28
length: 12
J: TRBJ2-2
size: -
D: -

DNA: TGTGCCAGCAGCTTAGCTGGGGGAGGGGGCTACACCTTC
CDR3: CASSLAGGGGYTF
V: TRBV7-9
length: 13
J: TRBJ1-2
size: -
D: -

DNA: TGTGCCATCAGTGAAGAGACGATTCTAGGCAATGAGCAGTTCTTC
CDR3: CAISEETILGNEQFF
V: TRBV10-3
length: 15
J: TRBJ2-1
size: -
D: -

DNA: TGTGCCAGCAGTGCAATGACAGGGAGCTACGAGCAGTACTTC
CDR3: CASSAMTGSYEQYF
V: TRBV6-2/TRBV6-3
length: 14
J: TRBJ2-7
size: few
D: TRBD1

DNA: TGTGCCAGCTGTAGGGACAGACTACAGCCCCAGCATTTT
CDR3: CASCRDRLQPQHF
V: TRBV2
length: 13
J: TRBJ1-5
size: -
D: TRBD1

DNA: TGTGCCAGCCTTCTTGGACTAGCGGGAGCCTACGAGCAGTACTTC
CDR3: CASLLGLAGAYEQYF
V: TRBV28
length: 15
J: TRBJ2-7
size: few
D: TRBD2

DNA: TGTGCCAGCAGCGAGAGGACAGGGAGTAGCTATGGCTACACCTTC
CDR3: CASSERTGSSYGYTF
V: TRBV9
length: 15
J: TRBJ1-2
size: -
D: TRBD1

DNA: TGTGCCAGCAGTTTGACATCAGCCTACGAGCAGTACTTC
CDR3: CASSLTSAYEQYF
V: TRBV12-3/TRBV12-4
length: 13
J: TRBJ2-7
size: -
D: -

DNA: TGTGCCAGCAGTTCCAGGGTAGTGGGGTGGAAAGCTTTCTTT
CDR3: CASSSRVVGWKAFF
V: TRBV27
length: 14
J: TRBJ1-1
size: -
D: -

DNA: TGTGCCAGCAGTTATTCGGGACAGGGGGCCGCTGAAGCTTTCTTT
CDR3: CASSYSGQGAAEAFF
V: TRBV6-5
length: 15
J: TRBJ1-1
size: -
D: TRBD1

DNA: TGTGCCAGCTCACCTAGGGAGGGCGAGAACACTGAAGCTTTCTTT
CDR3: CASSPREGENTEAFF
V: TRBV18
length: 15
J: TRBJ1-1
size: -
D: -

DNA: TGTGCCAGCAGCTTGGTAGCCGGGAGCCACAACACAGATACGCAGTATTTT
CDR3: CASSLVAGSHNTDTQYF
V: TRBV5-6
length: 17
J: TRBJ2-3
size: -
D: -

DNA: TGTGCCAGCAGTTACGGACTAGCGGGAGGCAATGAGCAGTTCTTC
CDR3: CASSYGLAGGNEQFF
V: TRBV6-5
length: 15
J: TRBJ2-1
size: -
D: TRBD2

DNA: TGTGCCAGCAGTCGGGGGGGTGACACCGGGGAGCTGTTTTTT
CDR3: CASSRGGDTGELFF
V: TRBV6-2/TRBV6-3
length: 14
J: TRBJ2-2
size: -
D: TRBD2

DNA: TGTGCCAGCTCAGACAGACAATCCGGGGAGCTGTTTTTT
CDR3: CASSDRQSGELFF
V: TRBV18
length: 13
J: TRBJ2-2
size: few
D: -

DNA: TGTGCCAGCAGTCGGGACAGGGGCTACGAGCAGTACTTC
CDR3: CASSRDRGYEQYF
V: TRBV12-3/TRBV12-4
length: 13
J: TRBJ2-7
size: -
D: TRBD1

DNA: TGTGCCAGCAGTCAGTATAGCAATCAGCCCCAGCATTTT
CDR3: CASSQYSNQPQHF
V: TRBV11-2
length: 13
J: TRBJ1-5
size: -
D: -

DNA: TGCGCCAGCAGCCAAGTTTGGTGGGGGACAGATGGCTACACCTTC
CDR3: CASSQVWWGTDGYTF
V: TRBV4-1
length: 15
J: TRBJ1-2
size: -
D: TRBD1

DNA: TGTGCCAGCAGTGAAAGGGGCCCGGGCCCTATGAGGCAGTTCTTC
CDR3: CASSERGPGPMRQFF
V: TRBV2
length: 15
J: TRBJ2-1
size: -
D: -

DNA: TGTGCTAGTGCTCCCCGGGGGGCTAGCGGACAAGAGACCCAGTACTTC
CDR3: CASAPRGASGQETQYF
V: TRBV12-5
length: 16
J: TRBJ2-5
size: -
D: -

DNA: TGTGCCAGCTCACCATCTCCAGGGAGGGCCAACTATGGCTACACCTTC
CDR3: CASSPSPGRANYGYTF
V: TRBV18
length: 16
J: TRBJ1-2
size: -
D: -

DNA: TGCGCCAGTATCCCGACAGCGGGCTATGGCTACACCTTC
CDR3: CASIPTAGYGYTF
V: TRBV23-1
length: 13
J: TRBJ1-2
size: -
D: -

DNA: TGTGCCACCAGTGACGCCGGGACACGGAACACCGGGGAGCTGTTTTTT
CDR3: CATSDAGTRNTGELFF
V: TRBV24-1
length: 16
J: TRBJ2-2
size: -
D: -

DNA: TGCGCCAGCAGCCAAGATTCGACAGCGAGAACTAACGAGCAGTACTTC
CDR3: CASSQDSTARTNEQYF
V: TRBV4-1
length: 16
J: TRBJ2-7
size: few
D: -

DNA: TGTGCCAGCAGCCCGGGGGGCGCTAAATCCTACGAGCAGTACTTC
CDR3: CASSPGGAKSYEQYF
V: TRBV7-2
length: 15
J: TRBJ2-7
size: -
D: -

DNA: TGTGCCAGCAGTTTAGGGACAGGGGTTAATCAGCCCCAGCATTTT
CDR3: CASSLGTGVNQPQHF
V: TRBV28
length: 15
J: TRBJ1-5
size: -
D: TRBD1

DNA: TGTGCCAGCTCAGGCACCTACGAGCAGTACTTC
CDR3: CASSGTYEQYF
V: TRBV18
length: 11
J: TRBJ2-7
size: few
D: -

DNA: TGTGCTAGTGGTTCCCAAGGACAGGGGGATGGCTACACCTTC
CDR3: CASGSQGQGDGYTF
V: TRBV12-5
length: 14
J: TRBJ1-2
size: -
D: TRBD1

DNA: TGTGCCAGCAGTTCTCAGGGGAACACTGAAGCTTTCTTT
CDR3: CASSSQGNTEAFF
V: TRBV6-5
length: 13
J: TRBJ1-1
size: -
D: -

DNA: TGTGCCAGTAGTTCGAGGGAAAATAGCAATCAGCCCCAGCATTTT
CDR3: CASSSRENSNQPQHF
V: TRBV19
length: 15
J: TRBJ1-5
size: -
D: -

DNA: TGTGCCAGCAGCATCCCAGACAGGGGCCATTTGACCCGCTCTGGAAACACCATATATTTT
CDR3: CASSIPDRGHLTRSGNTIYF
V: TRBV21-1
length: 20
J: TRBJ1-3
size: -
D: -

DNA: TGCAGTGCTACCGGACAGGGGAGAGCTTTCTTT
CDR3: CSATGQGRAFF
V: TRBV20-1
length: 11
J: TRBJ1-1
size: few
D: TRBD1

DNA: TGTGCCAGCAGGCGGCCGGGACAGGGGTATTACGAGCAGTACTTC
CDR3: CASRRPGQGYYEQYF
V: TRBV5-7
length: 15
J: TRBJ2-7
size: -
D: TRBD1

DNA: TGCAGTGCTAGTATGGGACAGGGAAACTATGGCTACACCTTC
CDR3: CSASMGQGNYGYTF
V: TRBV20-1
length: 14
J: TRBJ1-2
size: -
D: TRBD1

DNA: TGTGCCAGCCCACGGGTGAACACTGAAGCTTTCTTT
CDR3: CASPRVNTEAFF
V: TRBV2
length: 12
J: TRBJ1-1
size: -
D: -

DNA: TGTGCCAGCTCACCCGGGACACTCAATCAGCCCCAGCATTTT
CDR3: CASSPGTLNQPQHF
V: TRBV18
length: 14
J: TRBJ1-5
size: -
D: -

DNA: TGTGCCAGTAGGATGGAGAGACAGGGGGGAGATCAGCCCCAGCATTTT
CDR3: CASRMERQGGDQPQHF
V: TRBV19
length: 16
J: TRBJ1-5
size: -
D: TRBD1

DNA: TGTGCCAGCAGTGAAGCGCTAGCCGGGGGTCTTGGGGATGGCTACACCTTC
CDR3: CASSEALAGGLGDGYTF
V: TRBV6-1
length: 17
J: TRBJ1-2
size: -
D: -

DNA: TGTGCCTGGAGCCGACAGGGGAATCAGCCCCAGCATTTT
CDR3: CAWSRQGNQPQHF
V: TRBV30
length: 13
J: TRBJ1-5
size: -
D: TRBD1

DNA: TGTGCCATCAATTTGGGACAGGGGGCTGCGGAGCAGTACTTC
CDR3: CAINLGQGAAEQYF
V: TRBV10-3
length: 14
J: TRBJ2-7
size: few
D: TRBD1

DNA: TGTGCCAGCAGCTTAGCAGGGGCAGAGAACAATGAGCAGTTCTTC
CDR3: CASSLAGAENNEQFF
V: TRBV11-2
length: 15
J: TRBJ2-1
size: -
D: -

DNA: TGTGCCACCAGTGATTTACCCCGAGGGCTAGCGGGAGGCAATGAGCAGTTCTTC
CDR3: CATSDLPRGLAGGNEQFF
V: TRBV24-1
length: 18
J: TRBJ2-1
size: -
D: TRBD2

DNA: TGCGCCAGCAGCTTGGTGCGGCTAGCGGGGATCTACAATGAGCAGTTCTTC
CDR3: CASSLVRLAGIYNEQFF
V: TRBV5-1
length: 17
J: TRBJ2-1
size: -
D: TRBD2

DNA: TGTGCCAGCAGTTCCGAGACAGGTCAGCCCCAGCATTTT
CDR3: CASSSETGQPQHF
V: TRBV28
length: 13
J: TRBJ1-5
size: -
D: -

DNA: TGTGCCAGTACGCGCCCGGGGAGCTATGGTTACACCTTC
CDR3: CASTRPGSYGYTF
V: TRBV19
length: 13
J: TRBJ1-2
size: -
D: -

DNA: TGCGCCAGCAGCTTGGAAAGGGGACAGAACGGGGAGCTGTTTTTT
CDR3: CASSLERGQNGELFF
V: TRBV5-1
length: 15
J: TRBJ2-2
size: -
D: TRBD1

DNA: TGTGCCAGCAGTCCCAGACGGACAGAAGCTTTCTTT
CDR3: CASSPRRTEAFF
V: TRBV12-3/TRBV12-4
length: 12
J: TRBJ1-1
size: -
D: -

DNA: TGTGCCAGCAGTGAACGCAGGGGGGATGAAAAACTGTTTTTT
CDR3: CASSERRGDEKLFF
V: TRBV6-1
length: 14
J: TRBJ1-4
size: -
D: TRBD1